This T cell receptor (beta chain) was sequenced for a study of blood T cell repertoires in COVID-19. The protocol was immunoSEQ multiplex PCR, while the TCRdb copy is restricted to in-frame clones and leaves out a portion. The sample has 350,000 to 500,000 clones, approximately 91% seen once. CDR3 length equals 17 residues. Germline loops: CDR1 MDHEN, CDR2 SYDVKM. V gave up 2 bases and J gave up 0 bases; unmatched junction bases: 10. Exposed participants came across a COVID-19 case within 2 weeks before study entry. This clone has more than one count but fewer than ten. Source material: PBMCs or T cells enriched from blood (not recorded which). The chain couples TRBV28 to TRBJ2-7; 7 positions match TRBD2. This TCR derives from a woman between 18 and 29 years old who had been exposed to COVID-19. The CDR3 here is CASSLPVVGGSSYEQYF. CDR3 DNA: TGTGCCAGCAGTTTACCCGTAGTGGGCGGGAGCTCCTACGAGCAGTACTTC.